The 20 T cell receptor beta chains in this list originate from one sample, sequenced in a study of cytomegalovirus exposure and HLA in healthy donors (TCRdb year 2017). Libraries were made using the immunoSEQ multiplex PCR assay. TCRdb obtained this table from immuneACCESS and retained in-frame rearrangements with V and J assigned. These tables miss some clones; where compared with another copy, unresolved V genes account for less than half of the shortfall, and the remainder is unexplained. This sample has more than 200,000 clones in its table, and less than 95% of those were observed once. Jointly, the top ten make up 3.1% of the sample. The sample consisted of PBMCs. Every receptor here comes from a woman aged 30 to 39 in good health and CMV-seronegative.

In its sample, this clone was seen a few times. The J gene is TRBJ2-7, the V gene TRBV4-3; D ambiguous. The CDR3 is made up of 14 amino acids. The V end lost 6 bases, the J end lost 5 bases, and 17 bases lay between the germline ends. Germline CDR1 and CDR2: LGHNA and YSLEER. The CDR3 region is CASRRSSISNEQYF. The CDR3 DNA follows: TGCGCCAGCAGGCGGAGTTCCATTAGCAACGAGCAGTACTTC.

V gene TRBV4-1 combines with J gene TRBJ2-4; 7 bases fit TRBD2. Germline loops: CDR1 MGHRA, CDR2 YSYEKL. V shed 3 bases, J shed 8 bases, and the junction held 10 bases outside the gene matches. This CDR3 region has 15 residues. The CDR3 DNA sequence: TGCGCCAGCAGCCATGGCGGGAGTCCCGGAGACATTCAGTACTTC. Protein product: CASSHGGSPGDIQYF.

The DNA of the CDR3 is TGTGCCTGGTACCCGGGAAACACCATATATTTT. Its translation is CAWYPGNTIYF. V usage is TRBV30 and J usage is TRBJ1-3, with D uncertain. The CDR3 runs to 11 residues. Trimming took 5 bases from V and 4 from J, leaving 6 bases between them. CDR1 GTSNPN and CDR2 SVGIG come from the germline V gene (reference sequence).

The chain links TRBV9 to TRBJ2-2; D remains ambiguous. The germline V gene has CDR1 SGDLS and CDR2 YYNGEE. CDR3 length: 15 residues. Deletions cut 0 bases from V and 2 bases from J, with 8 bases between. CDR3 bases: TGTGCCAGCAGCGTAGGGGCGGATAACACCGGGGAGCTGTTTTTT. This sequence encodes CASSVGADNTGELFF.

This chain uses TRBV11-2 with TRBJ2-6, with D possibly called TRBD1 or TRBD2 (5 bases each). The V end lost 0 bases, the J end lost 0 bases, and 12 bases lay between the germline ends. The CDR3 spans 18 residues. The germline V gene has CDR1 SGHAT and CDR2 FQNNGV. The CDR3 protein is CASSLDHGTGSGANVLTF. As DNA, the CDR3 is TGTGCCAGCAGCTTAGACCACGGGACGGGCTCTGGGGCCAACGTCCTGACTTTC.

The J gene is TRBJ2-7, the V gene TRBV27, with D possibly TRBD1 on 6 matching bases. The CDR3 has 15 amino acids. V was clipped by 6 bases and J by 2 bases, with 17 bases between them. Germline V gives CDR1 MNHEY, CDR2 SMNVEV (reference sequence). The CDR3 is CASSSRGSEPYEQYF. The CDR3 region has the DNA TGTGCCAGCAGCTCCAGGGGATCAGAACCCTACGAGCAGTACTTC.

V is TRBV7-8 and J is TRBJ2-7, with 13 bases matching TRBD2. The CDR3 length is 16 residues. CDR1 is SGHVS, CDR2 FQNEAQ, per germline. V dropped 8 bases and J dropped 1; count of bases not matched to a gene: 8. CDR3 bases: TGTGCCAGCCGCGGACTAGCGGGAGAGAGGTCCTACGAGCAGTACTTC. Translating gives CASRGLAGERSYEQYF.

Comment on this clone: The sample holds other DNA sequences that translate to the same CDR3. This CDR3 reads CASSQAGTSGYEQYF. The CDR3 DNA sequence: TGCGCCAGCAGCCAAGCCGGGACTAGCGGCTACGAGCAGTACTTC. The V and J genes are TRBV4-1 and TRBJ2-7; 11 bases match TRBD2. This CDR3 has 15 amino acids. J lost 3 bases, V lost 1 base, and 2 bases had no gene match. CDR1 and CDR2 from the germline V gene are MGHRA and YSYEKL.

This chain connects TRBV28 to TRBJ2-1, with unresolved D. Trimming shortened V by 6 bases and J by 0 bases, and 9 bases separated the two germline ends. This CDR3 contains 14 residues. Germline V CDR1 and CDR2: MDHEN, SYDVKM. CDR3: CASSDSSSYNEQFF. DNA for the CDR3: TGTGCCAGCAGCGACTCGAGCTCCTACAATGAGCAGTTCTTC. Based on the CDR3 plus reference TRBV28 and TRBJ2-1, the full variable domain is DVKVTQSSRYLVKRTGEKVFLECVQDMDHENMFWYRQDPGLGLRLIYFSYDVKMKEKGDIPEGYSVSREKKERFSLILESASTNQTSMYLCASSDSSSYNEQFFGPGTRLTVL.

This chain links TRBV28 with TRBJ1-5; D uncertain. Trimming removed 7 bases at V and 2 bases at J, with 18 bases between. This CDR3 contains 16 residues. Germline lookup yields CDR1 MDHEN and CDR2 SYDVKM. The CDR3 coding sequence is TGTGCCAGCACTCAATCGGCAGGAATCGGCAATCAGCCCCAGCATTTT. Translating it yields CASTQSAGIGNQPQHF.

This chain connects TRBV5-1 to TRBJ2-2; D gene ambiguous. The CDR3 loop spans 12 amino acids. V lost 4 bases to trimming and J lost 7 bases, with 8 bases between them. Germline CDR1 SGHRS, CDR2 YFSETQ. CDR3: CASSPGGGELFF. The CDR3 DNA reads TGCGCCAGCAGCCCGGGTGGCGGGGAGCTGTTTTTT.

The J gene is TRBJ1-4, the V gene TRBV28; D unresolved. The germline gives CDR1 MDHEN, CDR2 SYDVKM. Trimming cost V 3 bases and J 0 bases, with 5 bases left between them. The CDR3 extends over 14 amino acids. The CDR3 nucleotides are TGTGCCAGCAGTTTCGATTCAACTAATGAAAAACTGTTTTTT. Translation gives CASSFDSTNEKLFF.

This clone appeared once. The V gene is TRBV7-2, the J gene TRBJ2-2; tentatively, D is TRBD1 or TRBD2 (6 bases each). Germline values: CDR1 SGHTA, CDR2 FQGNSA. The CDR3 totals 15 residues. With 0 bases removed from V and 7 bases from J, the gap between germline ends came to 12 bases. The CDR3 loop reads CASSLAMGGSGELFF. CDR3 coding DNA: TGTGCCAGCAGCTTAGCGATGGGGGGCAGCGGGGAGCTGTTTTTT.

The chain has TRBV19 and TRBJ2-1; D ambiguous. Trimming shortened V by 10 bases and J by 9 bases, and 16 bases separated the two germline ends. The CDR3 is 12 residues long. Germline-derived CDR1 and CDR2 are LNHDA and SQIVND (reference sequence). The CDR3 DNA reads TGTGCCACCTTAGGTAGTACTCGTGAGCAGTTCTTC. Amino acid sequence: CATLGSTREQFF.

The chain carries TRBV30 and TRBJ1-1; D is unresolved. The ends were cut back, 3 bases at V and 6 bases at J, with 8 bases in the middle. The CDR3 spans 11 residues. In germline, CDR1 is GTSNPN, CDR2 SVGIG (reference sequence). The CDR3 DNA reads as TGTGCCTGGAGAAAGTCAGCTGAAGCTTTCTTT. Protein: CAWRKSAEAFF.

The rearrangement uses TRBV6-5 and TRBJ1-2; a possible D gene is TRBD1 (5 bases). The V end was cut by 6 bases, the J end by 3 bases, with 14 bases between. The CDR3 extends over 14 amino acids. Per germline, CDR1 MNHEY and CDR2 SVGAGI. CDR3 sequence (DNA): TGTGCCAGCAGAATCAAGGGGTGGGACTATGGCTACACCTTC. Translation gives CASRIKGWDYGYTF.

Only a few counts were recorded for this clone. This chain joins TRBV30 and TRBJ2-4; D perhaps matches TRBD1 (5 bases). Germline assignment: CDR1 GTSNPN and CDR2 SVGIG (reference sequence). CDR3 length: 14 amino acids. The V and J ends lost 3 bases and 0 bases respectively, with 9 bases between them. CDR3 residues: CAWRPREAKNIQYF. In DNA form, the CDR3 reads TGTGCCTGGAGGCCCAGGGAAGCCAAAAACATTCAGTACTTC.

The chain couples TRBV11-3 to TRBJ2-5; 7 bases fit TRBD1. The trim removed 1 base at V and 5 bases at J, leaving 4 bases unmatched. The CDR3 is 14 residues long. The V gene's germline CDR1 is SGHNT and CDR2 YENEEA. CDR3: CASSLGDSAETQYF. CDR3 nucleotide sequence: TGTGCCAGCAGCTTAGGGGACAGTGCCGAGACCCAGTACTTC.

J is TRBJ2-7 and V is TRBV18; 9 bases are shared with TRBD1. The V gene's germline CDR1 is KGHSH and CDR2 LQKENI. CDR3 size: 15 residues. V lost 3 bases to trimming and J lost 5 bases; unmatched junction nucleotides: 8. The chain's CDR3 is CASSPGQGLLDEQYF. The CDR3 DNA reads as TGTGCCAGCTCACCGGGACAGGGTCTTCTCGACGAGCAGTACTTC.

Details on this clone: Other DNA sequences in this specimen translate into the identical CDR3. This chain links TRBV27 with TRBJ1-5; no reliable D call. In germline, CDR1 is MNHEY, CDR2 SMNVEV (reference sequence). The CDR3 runs to 13 residues. V was cut by 2 bases and J by 4 bases, with 6 bases left in between. The DNA for the CDR3 is TGTGCCAGCAGTTTACGAGGGAATCAGCCCCAGCATTTT. This gives the protein CASSLRGNQPQHF.